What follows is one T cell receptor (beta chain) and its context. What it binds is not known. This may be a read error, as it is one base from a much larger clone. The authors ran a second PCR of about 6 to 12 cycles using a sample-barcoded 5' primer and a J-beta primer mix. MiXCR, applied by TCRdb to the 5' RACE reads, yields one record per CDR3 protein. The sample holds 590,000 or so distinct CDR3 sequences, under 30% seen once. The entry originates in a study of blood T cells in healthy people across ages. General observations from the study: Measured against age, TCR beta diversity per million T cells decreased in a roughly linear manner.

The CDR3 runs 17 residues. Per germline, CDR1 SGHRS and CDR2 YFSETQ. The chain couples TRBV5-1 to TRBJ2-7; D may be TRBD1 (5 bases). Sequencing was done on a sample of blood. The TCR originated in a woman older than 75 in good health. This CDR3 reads CAGSLEFLDSPLREQYF. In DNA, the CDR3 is TGCGCCGGCAGCTTGGAGTTCTTAGACAGCCCGTTGCGGGAGCAGTACTTC.